Listed below are T cell receptor beta chains from one sample, sequenced in a study of molecular identifiers for immune sequencing clone quantification. TCRdb reprocessed the PCR reads with MiXCR, giving one entry per CDR3 protein. Here the sample spans approximately 590,000 distinct CDR3 sequences, roughly 23% being singletons. Sequenced: naive CD8+ T cells from blood, with Jurkat cell RNA spiked in. Source of these receptors: a human donor in good health. Some libraries in this study had Jurkat cell RNA spiked in. Both conserved end residues are part of each CDR3. Fields, in order: clone size, J gene, D gene, V gene, CDR3 protein, CDR3 DNA. A D gene is named only where the DNA matches it firmly. Not every row has a clone size; where given, it reads once, few, many or a size class.

>many|TRBJ1-1|-|TRBV11-1
CASSLGSYTEAFF
TGTGCCAGCAGCTTGGGCAGCTACACTGAAGCTTTCTTT
>few|TRBJ1-4|-|TRBV5-5
CASRPDRSGEKLFF
TGTGCCAGCAGGCCAGACAGAAGTGGTGAAAAACTGTTTTTT
>many|TRBJ2-3|-|TRBV13
CASSLVGESTDTQYF
TGTGCCAGCAGCTTAGTAGGGGAAAGCACAGATACGCAGTATTTT
>-|TRBJ2-5|TRBD2|TRBV19
CASSKLAGWQETQYF
TGTGCCAGTAGTAAACTAGCGGGATGGCAAGAGACCCAGTACTTC
>few|TRBJ1-2|TRBD1|TRBV27
CASSPGTGRANGYTF
TGTGCCAGCAGTCCTGGGACAGGGAGAGCGAATGGCTACACCTTC
>-|TRBJ2-1|-|TRBV6-2/TRBV6-3
CASTGDAYNEQFF
TGTGCCAGCACGGGTGACGCCTACAATGAGCAGTTCTTC
>few|TRBJ2-7|-|TRBV28
CASSFRGVETYEQYF
TGTGCCAGCAGTTTCAGGGGTGTAGAAACCTACGAGCAGTACTTC
>many|TRBJ2-2|-|TRBV6-5
CASSYPGPRNTGELFF
TGTGCCAGCAGTTACCCGGGACCCCGGAACACCGGGGAGCTGTTTTTT
>many|TRBJ1-5|-|TRBV21-1
CASSKVLGASSNQPQHF
TGTGCCAGCAGCAAAGTTTTGGGGGCTAGTAGCAATCAGCCCCAGCATTTT
>few|TRBJ2-7|-|TRBV14
CASSQVQGFYEQYF
TGTGCCAGCAGCCAAGTACAGGGATTCTACGAGCAGTACTTC
>many|TRBJ2-3|TRBD1|TRBV5-4
CASSLFLGQGFVDTQYF
TGTGCCAGCAGCTTGTTTTTGGGACAGGGGTTTGTAGATACGCAGTATTTT
>few|TRBJ1-5|TRBD1|TRBV10-2
CASDRDRNQPQHF
TGCGCCAGCGACCGGGACAGAAATCAGCCCCAGCATTTT
>once|TRBJ1-6|-|TRBV6-2/TRBV6-3
CASSYQGPAISPLPF
TGTGCCAGCAGTTACCAGGGGCCAGCGATTTCACCCCTCCCCTTT
>-|TRBJ1-1|-|TRBV6-2/TRBV6-3
CASSYSINTEACF
TGTGCCAGCAGTTACTCGATAAACACTGAAGCTTGCTTT
>many|TRBJ2-3|-|TRBV5-1
CASSLEGGGIFTDTQYF
TGCGCCAGCAGCTTGGAAGGCGGGGGCATTTTCACAGATACGCAGTATTTT
>few|TRBJ2-7|-|TRBV18
CASSPPGLGSYEQYF
TGTGCCAGCTCACCACCGGGGCTTGGCTCCTACGAGCAGTACTTC
>many|TRBJ2-7|-|TRBV20-1
CSASFPPYEQYF
TGCAGTGCTTCCTTCCCGCCTTACGAGCAGTACTTC
>-|TRBJ1-1|-|TRBV7-2
CASSRDAGATEAFF
TGTGCCAGCAGCAGAGATGCAGGGGCGACTGAAGCTTTCTTT
>many|TRBJ1-4|TRBD1|TRBV7-9
CASSLRTGGDEKLFF
TGTGCCAGCAGCTTACGGACAGGGGGGGATGAAAAACTGTTTTTT
>many|TRBJ1-2|-|TRBV12-3/TRBV12-4
CASRETRDGGYTF
TGTGCCAGCAGAGAAACGAGGGACGGGGGCTACACCTTC
>few|TRBJ2-3|TRBD2|TRBV9
CASSDRPPSSGGEFSTDTQYF
TGTGCCAGCAGCGACAGACCCCCATCTAGCGGGGGGGAATTTAGCACAGATACGCAGTATTTT
>-|TRBJ2-5|-|TRBV11-2
CASSPRTAKRAQYF
TGTGCCAGCAGCCCGAGGACCGCGAAGAGGGCCCAGTACTTC
>many|TRBJ1-1|-|TRBV28
CASSLYHADTEAFF
TGTGCCAGCAGTTTATATCACGCAGACACTGAAGCTTTCTTT
>many|TRBJ2-5|-|TRBV29-1
CSVVFPQGQYF
TGCAGCGTTGTATTCCCGCAGGGCCAGTACTTC
>once|TRBJ2-7|-|TRBV4-3
CANSQNRAGHRYEQYF
TGCGCCAACAGCCAAAATCGGGCGGGACACCGCTACGAGCAGTACTTC
>many|TRBJ1-2|TRBD1|TRBV10-2
CASRGQGNYGYTF
TGCGCCAGCAGGGGACAGGGGAACTATGGCTACACCTTC
>many|TRBJ2-7|TRBD1|TRBV7-9
CASSPRQGAHEQYF
TGTGCCAGCAGCCCTCGACAGGGGGCTCACGAGCAGTACTTC
>many|TRBJ2-7|-|TRBV7-9
CASSLTDEQYF
TGTGCCAGCAGCTTAACAGACGAGCAGTACTTC
>-|TRBJ2-1|TRBD2|TRBV12-3/TRBV12-4
CASTPGAGGPLEQFF
TGTGCCAGCACCCCCGGAGCGGGGGGTCCCCTTGAGCAGTTCTTC
>few|TRBJ1-5|-|TRBV3-2
CAGWDRPQHF
TGTGCCGGTTGGGACCGGCCCCAGCATTTT
>-|TRBJ1-2|-|TRBV6-2/TRBV6-3
CASSYLAGNPYGYTF
TGTGCCAGCAGTTATTTAGCGGGAAATCCATATGGCTACACCTTC
>few|TRBJ2-1|TRBD2|TRBV20-1
CSARDPLAGYNEQFF
TGCAGTGCTAGAGATCCCCTAGCGGGTTACAATGAGCAGTTCTTC
>many|TRBJ1-1|-|TRBV6-1
CASSESDPNTEAFF
TGTGCCAGCAGTGAGAGCGACCCGAACACTGAAGCTTTCTTT
>many|TRBJ2-7|TRBD1|TRBV20-1
CSARTGAEQYF
TGCAGTGCCAGAACAGGGGCCGAGCAGTACTTC
>-|TRBJ2-3|TRBD1|TRBV11-2
CASRSAGTGITDTQYF
TGTGCCAGCCGCTCCGCCGGGACAGGCATAACAGATACGCAGTATTTT
>-|TRBJ2-5|-|TRBV7-9
CASSLAWGGETQYF
TGTGCCAGCAGCTTAGCTTGGGGTGGGGAGACCCAGTACTTC
>many|TRBJ2-2|TRBD2|TRBV20-1
CSARDLSGRATGELFF
TGCAGTGCTAGAGACCTTAGCGGGAGGGCGACCGGGGAGCTGTTTTTT
>-|TRBJ2-2|TRBD1|TRBV4-3
CASSQFDRDTGELFF
TGCGCCAGCAGCCAATTTGACAGGGATACCGGGGAGCTGTTTTTT
>-|TRBJ1-4|-|TRBV5-1
CASSSRGGLNEKLFF
TGCGCCAGCAGCAGTCGGGGGGGCCTAAATGAAAAACTGTTTTTT
>-|TRBJ1-6|-|TRBV10-3
CAISESSGGSVVGSPLHF
TGTGCCATCAGTGAGTCGTCTGGTGGCAGCGTCGTTGGGTCACCCCTCCACTTT
>few|TRBJ2-7|-|TRBV2
CASKDRSSEQYF
TGTGCCAGCAAGGACAGATCTAGTGAGCAGTACTTC
>many|TRBJ1-1|-|TRBV6-1
CASSDEVMNTEAFF
TGTGCCAGCAGTGATGAGGTGATGAACACTGAAGCTTTCTTT
>few|TRBJ2-6|TRBD1|TRBV18
CASLPGQYSGANVLTF
TGTGCCAGTCTTCCGGGACAGTACTCTGGGGCCAACGTCCTGACTTTC
>-|TRBJ1-3|TRBD1|TRBV5-4
CASSPDRGPGNTIYF
TGTGCCAGCAGCCCTGACAGGGGGCCAGGAAACACCATATATTTT
>few|TRBJ1-5|TRBD1|TRBV6-2/TRBV6-3
CASSYSLSDDRVGQPQHF
TGTGCCAGCAGTTACTCGCTTTCGGATGACAGGGTAGGACAGCCCCAGCATTTT
>few|TRBJ2-1|TRBD2|TRBV7-2
CASSRGGSSYNEQFF
TGTGCCAGCAGCCGCGGGGGGAGCTCCTACAATGAGCAGTTCTTC
>few|TRBJ2-1|TRBD1|TRBV23-1
CASSQSRGQGKNEQFF
TGCGCCAGCAGTCAATCTCGTGGACAGGGGAAAAATGAGCAGTTCTTC
>many|TRBJ1-2|TRBD1|TRBV29-1
CSVEGTGAPYGYTF
TGCAGCGTTGAGGGGACAGGAGCTCCCTATGGCTACACCTTC
>many|TRBJ2-2|-|TRBV28
CASSSSAGELFF
TGTGCCAGCAGTAGTTCCGCCGGGGAGCTGTTTTTT
>-|TRBJ2-2|-|TRBV6-2/TRBV6-3
CASSSGGGWLDFAGELFF
TGTGCCAGCAGCTCCGGAGGAGGCTGGTTGGATTTCGCCGGGGAGCTGTTTTTT
>few|TRBJ1-1|-|TRBV30
CAWSVFSTEAFF
TGTGCCTGGAGTGTCTTTTCCACTGAAGCTTTCTTT
>-|TRBJ2-4|-|TRBV9
CASSSGDSLAKNIQYF
TGTGCCAGCAGCTCGGGGGACAGCTTAGCCAAAAACATTCAGTACTTC
>many|TRBJ2-5|-|TRBV7-9
CASSSPGPEETQYF
TGTGCCAGCAGCTCTCCGGGACCAGAAGAGACCCAGTACTTC
>few|TRBJ2-7|-|TRBV9
CASSTRIESYEQYF
TGTGCCAGCAGCACCCGTATTGAGTCCTACGAGCAGTACTTC
>many|TRBJ2-7|-|TRBV7-2
CASSLLQSSYEQYF
TGTGCCAGCAGCTTACTTCAGAGCTCCTACGAGCAGTACTTC
>many|TRBJ2-3|TRBD1|TRBV4-1
CASSQVQGAVDTQYF
TGCGCCAGCAGCCAAGTCCAGGGGGCGGTGGATACGCAGTATTTT
>many|TRBJ2-3|TRBD2|TRBV2
CASSDSGNTDTQYF
TGTGCCAGCAGTGACAGCGGGAACACAGATACGCAGTATTTT
>few|TRBJ1-1|-|TRBV5-5
CASSLRVPGTMNTEAFF
TGTGCCAGCAGCTTGCGAGTGCCGGGAACCATGAACACTGAAGCTTTCTTT
>-|TRBJ2-7|-|TRBV27
CASSPGTLAIDEQYF
TGTGCCAGCAGTCCAGGGACATTAGCGATCGACGAGCAGTACTTC
>-|TRBJ2-2|-|TRBV4-1
CASSQEGGPTGELFF
TGCGCCAGCAGCCAAGAAGGGGGGCCCACCGGGGAGCTGTTTTTT